Included here is one TCR beta chain sequence, with context. Other DNA sequences in the sample encode the same CDR3. The data stem from a study of blood T cell repertoires in COVID-19. CDR1 LNHDA and CDR2 SQIVND come from the germline V gene (reference sequence). This CDR3 contains 12 residues. Trimming took 9 bases from V and 7 from J; bases not matched to a gene: 8. Repertoires were generated with immunoSEQ multiplex PCR, while TCRdb's copy carries only in-frame clones and drops some. The sample records approximately 290,000 clones, around 90% being singletons. The J gene is TRBJ1-2, the V gene TRBV19; 7 nucleotides agree with TRBD1. The sequencing sample was made of PBMCs or T cells enriched from blood (not recorded which). The receptor's source is a woman aged 18-29 years with acute COVID-19. Written as DNA, the CDR3 is TGTGCCAGCCCCGACAGGGTCGGTGGCTACACCTTC. This sequence encodes CASPDRVGGYTF.